Following are 8 T cell receptor beta chains from one sample sequenced in a study of control samples from healthy donors and cancer patients. Profiling relied on immunoSEQ multiplex PCR, and the TCRdb table lists in-frame clones only, not all of them. Found here are 150,000 or so clones, about 90% of them singletons; the top ten hold approximately 7%. Sequencing was carried out using blood. The receptors stem from a man between 18 and 35 years old in good health.

The chain is built from TRBV11-3 and TRBJ2-3; TRBD1 agrees at 10 bases. V dropped 4 bases and J dropped 3; count of bases not matched to a gene: 10. CDR1 and CDR2 (germline): SGHNT, YENEEA. This CDR3 comprises 17 residues. Here the CDR3 DNA reads TGTGCCAGCAGCTCGGGGTGGACAGGGGGTGGAACAGATACGCAGTATTTT. Translating gives CASSSGWTGGGTDTQYF.

V usage is TRBV5-5 and J usage is TRBJ1-2; D ambiguous. V was trimmed by 4 bases and J by 3 bases, leaving 10 bases between them. Germline V gene lookup returns CDR1 SGHKS and CDR2 YYEKEE (reference sequence). The CDR3 length is 13 residues. The CDR3 region has the DNA TGTGCCAGCAGCGCGGACGGTTACTATGGCTACACCTTC. Protein: CASSADGYYGYTF.

This clone showed up just a few times. The chain has TRBV4-1 and TRBJ2-7; perhaps D is TRBD1 or TRBD2 (6 bases each). The CDR3 contains 16 residues. Germline V gene data show CDR1 as MGHRA and CDR2 as YSYEKL. The V end was cut by 1 base, the J end by 3 bases, with 16 bases between. This CDR3 reads CASSQVRGKGGYEQYF. In DNA form, the CDR3 reads TGCGCCAGCAGCCAAGTCAGAGGCAAGGGGGGCTACGAGCAGTACTTC.

CDR3 DNA: TGTGCCAGCAGCTACTATGCCGACACAGATACGCAGTATTTT. This encodes CASSYYADTDTQYF. V is TRBV5-6 and J is TRBJ2-3; D gene uncertain. V was shortened by 3 bases and J by 2 bases, with 10 bases between the two germline ends. The CDR3 contains 14 residues. The germline CDR1 and CDR2 sequences are SGHDT and YYEEEE.

As DNA, the CDR3 is TGTGCCTGGGGCCGTCAGGGTAGCAATCAGCCCCAGCATTTT. Protein: CAWGRQGSNQPQHF. The chain carries TRBV30 and TRBJ1-5; perhaps TRBD1 as D (5 bases). Germline lookup yields CDR1 GTSNPN and CDR2 SVGIG (reference sequence). Between the trimmed V and J ends, which lost 5 bases and 0 bases, there was a span of 11 bases. CDR3 length: 14 amino acids. Variable domain in full (rest from reference TRBV30 and TRBJ1-5): SQTIHQWPATLVQPVGSPLSLECTVEGTSNPNLYWYRQAAGRGLQLLFYSVGIGQISSEVPQNLSASRPQDRQFILSSKKLLLSDSGFYLCAWGRQGSNQPQHFGDGTRLSIL.

This clone was seen only a few times. The chain carries TRBV6-2 or TRBV6-3 and TRBJ1-5, with 7 bases aligning to TRBD1. The CDR3 extends over 18 amino acids. The germline V gene encodes CDR1 MNHEY and CDR2 SVGEGT. The junction had 11 bases not matched to a gene; V was cut back by 2 bases and J by 1 base. The CDR3 DNA reads TGTGCCAGCAGTTACGCCTTGTTTAGGACAGGAAGCAATCAGCCCCAGCATTTT. This gives the protein CASSYALFRTGSNQPQHF.

The genes are TRBV19 and TRBJ2-2, with a weak D call TRBD1 (6 bases). Trimming left V 5 bases short and J 2 bases short, with 18 bases between. Germline CDR1 LNHDA, CDR2 SQIVND (reference sequence). CDR3 length: 17 residues. CDR3 in amino acids: CASSSQFPGQNTGELFF. The CDR3 DNA follows: TGTGCCAGTAGTTCGCAATTCCCGGGACAAAACACCGGGGAGCTGTTTTTT.

The rearrangement uses TRBV7-2 and TRBJ1-5; 9 bases match TRBD1. The CDR3 extends over 15 amino acids. The J segment lost 6 bases and the V segment lost 8 bases, leaving 11 bases of the junction unmatched. Looked up from germline, CDR1 is SGHTA and CDR2 is FQGNSA. The CDR3 protein is CASRDRTGGGQPQHF. The CDR3 nucleotides read TGTGCCAGCCGTGATAGAACAGGGGGCGGTCAGCCCCAGCATTTT. Based on the CDR3 plus reference TRBV7-2 and TRBJ1-5, the full variable domain is GAGVSQSPSNKVTEKGKDVELRCDPISGHTALYWYRQSLGQGLEFLIYFQGNSAPDKSGLPSDRFSAERTGGSVSTLTIQRTQQEDSAVYLCASRDRTGGGQPQHFGDGTRLSIL.